The next 25 T cell receptor beta chains were all read from a single sample in a study of T cells and Merkel cell carcinoma outcomes. Sequencing was performed with immunoSEQ multiplex PCR; in TCRdb, only in-frame clones are kept and a portion is missing. The profile covers some 16,000 clones, with more than 80% appearing a single time and roughly 10% taken by the ten largest. The sequencing input was tumor tissue from Merkel cell carcinoma. The receptors shown here come from a human donor with Merkel cell carcinoma.

This clone was counted once. The chain links TRBV5-5 to TRBJ2-5; unclear D gene. The V gene's germline CDR1 is SGHKS and CDR2 YYEKEE (reference sequence). CDR3 length: 15 residues. V lost 2 bases, J lost 2 bases, and 13 bases lay in between. This CDR3 reads CASSLIPLPQETQYF. The CDR3 DNA reads as TGTGCCAGCAGCTTAATCCCTCTACCACAAGAGACCCAGTACTTC.

V is TRBV6-1 and J is TRBJ2-5, with D perhaps TRBD2 (5 bases). Trimming stripped 0 bases from V and 4 bases from J, with 12 bases between. This CDR3 has 15 residues. The germline V gene has CDR1 MNHNS and CDR2 SASEGT. CDR3 residues: CASSEAPARGETQYF. The CDR3 DNA reads TGTGCCAGCAGTGAAGCGCCGGCCCGGGGAGAGACCCAGTACTTC.

The genes are TRBV18 and TRBJ1-1; D uncertain. V lost 4 bases and J 5 bases, leaving 11 bases between the germline ends. CDR1 and CDR2 from the germline V gene are KGHSH and LQKENI. The CDR3 runs to 13 residues. Here the CDR3 DNA reads TGTGCCAGCTCACTTAACAGTGGTACTGAAGCTTTCTTT. It encodes CASSLNSGTEAFF.

The table lists this clone with a few counts. This sequence joins TRBV6-6 and TRBJ1-2, with 7 nucleotides matching TRBD1. Germline CDR1 MNHNY, CDR2 SVGAGI (reference sequence). The CDR3 totals 13 residues. V shed 5 bases and J 7 bases; nucleotides not matched to a gene: 7. CDR3 protein: CASSPDRASGYTF. For the CDR3, the DNA is TGTGCCAGCAGTCCAGACAGGGCGAGTGGCTACACCTTC.

The V call is TRBV7-9, the J call TRBJ2-1; 13 bases fit TRBD2. The CDR3 contains 17 residues. J lost 8 bases, V lost 4 bases, and 11 bases had no gene match. Germline CDR1 is SEHNR and CDR2 is FQNEAQ (reference sequence). CDR3 sequence reads: CASSSRLAGGLPHEQFF. CDR3 DNA sequence: TGTGCCAGCAGCTCCAGACTAGCGGGGGGCCTCCCCCATGAGCAGTTCTTC.

The J gene is TRBJ1-3, the V gene TRBV5-4, with D unclear. Trimming pared 4 bases from V and 0 bases from J, leaving 11 bases between. The germline gives CDR1 SGHNT, CDR2 YYREEE (reference sequence). CDR3 size: 15 residues. The CDR3 nucleotides are TGTGCCAGCAGCCTCGCAGGCCCCTCTGGAAACACCATATATTTT. Its translation is CASSLAGPSGNTIYF.

This clone was found once. One end of the junction varies from germline; a read error may be responsible. Other nucleotide sequences in the sample specify the same CDR3. V usage is TRBV10-1 and J usage is TRBJ1-2, with TRBD1 identical over 8 bases. The V gene's germline CDR1 is WNHNN and CDR2 SYGVQD (reference sequence). The CDR3 has 13 residues. The CDR3 coding sequence is TGCGCCAGCACAACCACTCGGACAGGGACCCGTTCCTTC. Protein: CASTTTRTGTRSF.

The chain uses TRBV7-2 and TRBJ2-7; no definite D call. CDR1 is SGHTA, CDR2 FQGNSA, per germline. The CDR3 covers 12 residues. The V end was cut by 3 bases, the J end by 1 base, with 4 bases between. The CDR3 DNA reads as TGTGCCAGCAGCTTTTCGTCCTACGAGCAGTACTTC. It translates to CASSFSSYEQYF.

The chain is built from TRBV27 and TRBJ1-2, with unresolved D. The CDR3 runs to 13 residues. Trimming pared 2 bases from V and 8 bases from J, leaving 12 bases between. From germline, CDR1 is MNHEY and CDR2 SMNVEV (reference sequence). CDR3 bases: TGTGCCAGCAGTTTAAAGGGATTCCGGGGCTACACCTTC. Translation: CASSLKGFRGYTF.

The J gene is TRBJ1-1, the V gene TRBV6-1; D is unclear. Trimming shortened V by 6 bases and J by 4 bases, and 9 bases separated the two germline ends. The CDR3 length is 12 residues. Germline V gene sequence: CDR1 MNHNS, CDR2 SASEGT. The CDR3 nucleotides read TGTGCCAGCAGCTCAGGTATCACTGAAGCTTTCTTT. It encodes CASSSGITEAFF.

V usage is TRBV2 and J usage is TRBJ1-5; D not resolved. Trimming shortened V by 4 bases and J by 0 bases, and 7 bases separated the two germline ends. Germline V gene sequence: CDR1 SNHLY, CDR2 FYNNEI. CDR3 length: 14 amino acids. CDR3 loop: CASSGSNSNQPQHF. DNA of the CDR3: TGTGCCAGCAGTGGGTCTAATAGCAATCAGCCCCAGCATTTT.

The DNA of the CDR3 is TGTGCCATCAGTGAGGGGGCGGGAGGTTTCAATGAGCAGTTCTTC. Amino acids: CAISEGAGGFNEQFF. The chain uses TRBV10-3 and TRBJ2-1, with 8 bases aligning to TRBD2. The CDR3 loop spans 15 amino acids. V dropped 2 bases and J dropped 6; count of bases not matched to a gene: 6. Germline CDR1 ENHRY, CDR2 SYGVKD.

The rearrangement uses TRBV2 and TRBJ1-4, with D uncertain. Deletions cut 8 bases from V and 5 bases from J, with 18 bases between. CDR3 length: 15 residues. Germline CDR1 SNHLY, CDR2 FYNNEI. CDR3 sequence reads: CASVEAGAPNEKLFF. CDR3 nucleotide sequence: TGTGCCAGCGTGGAGGCAGGAGCCCCCAATGAAAAACTGTTTTTT.

The chain is built from TRBV6-1 and TRBJ1-5; 7 positions match TRBD1. Germline V gene sequence: CDR1 MNHNS, CDR2 SASEGT. The V gene end was trimmed by 0 bases and the J gene end by 4 bases; junction bases not matched to a gene: 3. The CDR3 sequence is 15 residues long. CDR3 in amino acids: CASSEAQGLNQPQHF. CDR3 DNA: TGTGCCAGCAGTGAAGCACAGGGGCTAAATCAGCCCCAGCATTTT.

In its sample, this clone ranks as medium-sized. The chain links TRBV9 to TRBJ1-4; tentatively, D is TRBD1 (6 bases). The germline V and J ends were trimmed by 0 bases and 1 base, with 10 bases remaining between them. This CDR3 has 16 residues. CDR1 and CDR2 from the germline V gene are SGDLS and YYNGEE. CDR3 nucleotide sequence: TGTGCCAGCAGCGTAGACGGCAGGGGAACTAATGAAAAACTGTTTTTT. It codes for CASSVDGRGTNEKLFF.

This clone has a handful of counts. The CDR3 spells CASSYYGRGDGYTF. The DNA of the CDR3 is TGTGCCAGCAGTTACTATGGCAGGGGCGATGGCTACACCTTC. This chain joins TRBV6-5 and TRBJ1-2, with D maybe TRBD1 (6 bases). The germline V gene has CDR1 MNHEY and CDR2 SVGAGI. The germline V and J ends were trimmed by 1 base and 6 bases, with 12 bases remaining between them. This CDR3 has 14 residues.

The rearrangement uses TRBV6-5 and TRBJ1-5; D unresolved. V lost 6 bases to trimming and J lost 0 bases, with 12 bases between them. CDR1 is MNHEY, CDR2 SVGAGI, per germline. This CDR3 is 15 amino acids long. The CDR3: CASSRSRDSNQPQHF. For the CDR3, the DNA is TGTGCCAGCAGCCGTTCACGGGATAGCAATCAGCCCCAGCATTTT.

The rearrangement links TRBV10-3 to TRBJ1-1; 10 bases line up with TRBD1. J gave up 7 bases and V 2 bases, and 4 bases lay outside the gene matches. Germline V lookup: CDR1 ENHRY, CDR2 SYGVKD. The CDR3 is 14 residues long. The CDR3 DNA sequence: TGTGCCATCAGTGAGCGGGACAGGGGAGGTGAAGCTTTCTTT. Translation gives CAISERDRGGEAFF.

The chain uses TRBV6-4 and TRBJ2-3, with 10 bases matching TRBD2. Germline CDR1 reads MRHNA; CDR2 reads SNTAGT. This CDR3 contains 16 residues. V was clipped by 6 bases and J by 5 bases; unmatched bases: 11. This CDR3 is CASSPRSLAGVDTQYF. For the CDR3, the DNA is TGTGCCAGCAGCCCCCGCAGTCTAGCGGGGGTAGATACGCAGTATTTT.

This chain uses TRBV18 with TRBJ2-1, with D perhaps TRBD1 or TRBD2 (5 bases each). The V gene's germline CDR1 is KGHSH and CDR2 LQKENI. The CDR3 spans 20 residues. V gave up 5 bases and J gave up 0 bases, with 26 bases separating them. In DNA form, the CDR3 reads TGTGCCAGCTCAACAACCGGGACCAACCAAGTCATTCGCTCCTACAATGAGCAGTTCTTC. Translated: CASSTTGTNQVIRSYNEQFF.

This CDR3 is CASSLGGVKDYGYTF. The CDR3 DNA sequence: TGTGCCAGCAGCTTAGGCGGAGTCAAAGACTATGGCTACACCTTC. This sequence joins TRBV7-9 and TRBJ1-2; D unclear. The CDR3 has 15 residues. In germline, CDR1 is SEHNR, CDR2 FQNEAQ (reference sequence). The V end was cut by 1 base, the J end by 3 bases, with 12 bases between.

The rearrangement links TRBV30 to TRBJ1-4; D may be TRBD1 (5 bases). Trimming shortened V by 0 bases and J by 8 bases, and 13 bases separated the two germline ends. Germline CDR1 and CDR2: GTSNPN and SVGIG (reference sequence). CDR3 length equals 14 residues. The chain's CDR3 is CAWSVGGFGEKLFF. CDR3 in DNA: TGTGCCTGGAGTGTTGGGGGATTTGGGGAAAAACTGTTTTTT.

The rearrangement uses TRBV2 and TRBJ2-7; D gene uncertain. The CDR3 length is 14 residues. Germline V gene sequence: CDR1 SNHLY, CDR2 FYNNEI. Trimming took 5 bases from V and 3 from J, leaving 14 bases between them. CDR3 nucleotide sequence: TGTGCCAGCAGTTCGGAAACCTGGAGCTACGAGCAGTACTTC. Translated: CASSSETWSYEQYF. The full variable domain, rest sourced from reference TRBV2 and TRBJ2-7, is EPEVTQTPSHQVTQMGQEVILRCVPISNHLYFYWYRQILGQKVEFLVSFYNNEISEKSEIFDDQFSVERPDGSNFTLKIRSTKLEDSAMYFCASSSETWSYEQYFGPGTRLTVT.

The chain has TRBV5-5 and TRBJ2-7; D could derive from TRBD1 or TRBD2 (5 bases each). The V end lost 3 bases, the J end lost 2 bases, and 12 bases lay between the germline ends. The germline CDR1 and CDR2 sequences are SGHKS and YYEKEE (reference sequence). This CDR3 is built from 14 residues. CDR3 in DNA: TGTGCCAGCAGCTGGGGACCGATGACCTACGAGCAGTACTTC. Its translation is CASSWGPMTYEQYF. The entire variable domain, with the rest obtained from reference TRBV5-5 and TRBJ2-7, is as follows: DAGVTQSPTHLIKTRGQQVTLRCSPISGHKSVSWYQQVLGQGPQFIFQYYEKEERGRGNFPDRFSARQFPNYSSELNVNALLLGDSALYLCASSWGPMTYEQYFGPGTRLTVT.

This chain links TRBV5-4 with TRBJ1-1, with a possible D match to TRBD1 (5 bases). The CDR3 extends over 14 amino acids. V lost 4 bases and J 7 bases, leaving 17 bases between the germline ends. Germline loops: CDR1 SGHNT, CDR2 YYREEE (reference sequence). In nucleotides, the CDR3 is TGTGCCAGCAGCCGAATACCTACAGGTTTTGAAGCTTTCTTT. As protein: CASSRIPTGFEAFF.